One and the same sample provided the 5 T cell receptor beta chains below, sequenced in a study of blood T cell repertoires in COVID-19. Using immunoSEQ multiplex PCR, the repertoire was profiled, and TCRdb retains in-frame clones only, with some absent. The data contain approximately 170,000 clones, around 84% of them singletons. The specimen was PBMCs or T cells enriched from blood (not recorded which). The receptors stem from a woman in her 30s who had recovered from COVID-19.

The chain recombines TRBV9 with TRBJ1-1, with 10 bases fitting TRBD1. With V trimmed by 4 bases and J by 3 bases, 6 bases remained unmatched. CDR1 SGDLS and CDR2 YYNGEE come from the germline V gene. The CDR3 contains 15 residues. The CDR3 DNA sequence: TGTGCCAGCAGCAAGGGACAGGGGCTGCACACTGAAGCTTTCTTT. Its protein is CASSKGQGLHTEAFF.

This clone was seen only once. The chain is built from TRBV12-5 and TRBJ2-7; 10 bases are a match to TRBD1. Germline CDR1 LGHNT, CDR2 FRNRAP. V gave up 3 bases and J gave up 2 bases; unmatched junction bases: 7. The CDR3 is made up of 16 amino acids. The CDR3 DNA reads TGTGCTAGTGGTTTTCAGACAGGGGGCGTCACCTACGAGCAGTACGTC. As protein: CASGFQTGGVTYEQYV.

The chain links TRBV30 to TRBJ1-2, with 7 nucleotides matching TRBD1. Trimming at V came to 3 bases and at J to 7 bases, leaving 11 bases not matched to a gene. The CDR3 covers 14 residues. Germline V CDR1 and CDR2: GTSNPN, SVGIG (reference sequence). The CDR3 protein is CAWRRDSLLGGYTF. The CDR3 region has the DNA TGTGCCTGGAGAAGGGACAGCCTTTTGGGTGGCTACACCTTC.

The chain joins TRBV7-9 to TRBJ2-7; 8 bases are shared with TRBD2. This CDR3 has 14 amino acids. The germline V gene encodes CDR1 SEHNR and CDR2 FQNEAQ (reference sequence). Trimming removed 4 bases from V and 2 bases from J; junction bases left unmatched: 4. The CDR3 nucleotides are TGTGCCAGCAGCTCAGCGGGGGCTCCCTACGAGCAGTACTTC. Protein product: CASSSAGAPYEQYF.

In this sample, this clone turned up a few times. V and J are TRBV28 and TRBJ2-1, with 9 bases identical to TRBD1. The CDR3 is made up of 12 amino acids. The germline CDR1 and CDR2 sequences are MDHEN and SYDVKM. V was clipped by 7 bases and J by 6 bases; unmatched bases: 1. The CDR3 DNA reads as TGTGCCAGCAAGACAGGGGGCAATGAGCAGTTCTTC. This sequence encodes CASKTGGNEQFF.